The next 16 T cell receptor beta chains were all read from a single sample in a study of T-cell memory formation after mild COVID-19. TCRdb processed the 5' RACE reads anew with MiXCR; each CDR3 protein has one entry. The data show roughly 580,000 distinct CDR3 sequences, 18% seen once. Sequences were obtained from PBMCs or a T cell subset sorted from them (not recorded which). The receptors were sampled from an adult woman who had mild COVID-19 (a few samples of this study predate the infection). Cell type and time point are not known.

This clonotype was seen only a few times. The gene calls are TRBV5-1 and TRBJ1-4, with 8 nucleotides matching TRBD1. The CDR3 is 15 amino acids. CDR1 is SGHRS and CDR2 is YFSETQ in the germline V gene. V gave up 3 bases and J gave up 7 bases; unmatched junction bases: 8. The CDR3 sequence: CASSWGQARGEKLFF. CDR3 coding DNA: TGCGCCAGCAGCTGGGGACAGGCCCGGGGTGAAAAACTGTTTTTT.

This clonotype was detected a few times. This chain joins TRBV4-1 and TRBJ2-7; 7 nucleotides match TRBD2. The CDR3 covers 17 residues. In germline, CDR1 is MGHRA, CDR2 YSYEKL. V was clipped by 3 bases and J by 0 bases; unmatched bases: 11. The CDR3 DNA is TGCGCCAGCAGCCAGGGCCGGGGCGGGGGACGCTCCTACGAGCAGTACTTC. Translated: CASSQGRGGGRSYEQYF.

This clonotype was observed a handful of times. This chain links TRBV4-3 with TRBJ2-3; TRBD2 matches at 8 bases. After removal of 1 base from V and 6 bases from J, the junction contained 6 bases not matched to a gene. There are 15 residues in the CDR3. Germline lookup yields CDR1 LGHNA and CDR2 YSLEER. CDR3 sequence reads: CASSQVGRGGDTQYF. CDR3 DNA: TGCGCCAGCAGCCAAGTCGGGAGGGGAGGGGATACGCAGTATTTT.

This clonotype has a handful of counts. The chain has TRBV7-9 and TRBJ2-1; TRBD2 agrees at 12 bases. The CDR3 spans 15 residues. Germline CDR1 SEHNR, CDR2 FQNEAQ (reference sequence). Trimming removed 3 bases from V and 10 bases from J; junction bases left unmatched: 7. The CDR3 DNA reads as TGTGCCAGCAGCTTCCCGACTAGCGGGAGTCAGGAGCAGTTCTTC. It encodes CASSFPTSGSQEQFF.

This clonotype was found many times. This CDR3 reads CASSLNPAGNGYEQYF. The DNA of the CDR3 is TGCGCCAGCAGCCTTAACCCAGCGGGAAACGGATACGAGCAGTACTTC. The chain carries TRBV5-1 and TRBJ2-7; TRBD2 agrees at 7 bases. Germline V gives CDR1 SGHRS, CDR2 YFSETQ. There are 16 residues in the CDR3. The ends lost 4 bases at V and 4 bases at J; junction bases unmatched: 14.

This clonotype turned up a few times. The genes are TRBV20-1 and TRBJ2-7, with TRBD1 as a possible D gene (7 bases). Germline V gene data show CDR1 as DFQATT and CDR2 as SNEGSKA (reference sequence). Trimming cost V 6 bases and J 3 bases, with 21 bases left between them. The CDR3 loop spans 15 amino acids. CDR3 amino acids: CSAPKAGQKLYEQYF. The DNA for the CDR3 is TGCAGTGCCCCGAAGGCGGGACAGAAACTCTACGAGCAGTACTTC.

This clonotype has a count of ten or more. This rearrangement joins TRBV2 to TRBJ2-3; D remains ambiguous. Germline CDR1 and CDR2: SNHLY and FYNNEI. Between the trimmed V and J ends, which lost 1 base and 2 bases, there was a span of 4 bases. This CDR3 spans 13 amino acids. CDR3 in amino acids: CASSEGNTDTQYF. The DNA of the CDR3 is TGTGCCAGCAGTGAAGGAAACACAGATACGCAGTATTTT.

This clonotype was seen a handful of times. The CDR3 DNA follows: TGTGCCAGCAGCTCGACTAGCGGGAGAAAGGGGCTCACCTACAATGAGCAGTTCTTC. It is translated as CASSSTSGRKGLTYNEQFF. The V gene is TRBV11-2, the J gene TRBJ2-1; TRBD2 aligns across 12 bases. In germline, CDR1 is SGHAT, CDR2 FQNNGV. The CDR3 spans 19 residues. With 4 bases clipped from V and 2 bases from J, the junction kept 12 bases outside the gene matches.

This clonotype was seen only a few times. This chain joins TRBV9 and TRBJ2-3; 14 nucleotides line up with TRBD2. Per germline, CDR1 SGDLS and CDR2 YYNGEE. CDR3 length: 16 residues. V was clipped by 4 bases and J by 4 bases; unmatched bases: 5. Here the CDR3 reads CASSRTSGGYSDTQYF. The CDR3 region has the DNA TGTGCCAGCAGCCGGACTAGCGGGGGGTACTCAGATACGCAGTATTTT.

The rearrangement links TRBV5-4 to TRBJ2-2; no firm D call. Germline CDR1 and CDR2: SGHNT and YYREEE (reference sequence). The CDR3 runs to 12 residues. Trimming stripped 7 bases from V and 3 bases from J, with 7 bases between. The CDR3 is CASYRDTGELFF. The CDR3 DNA follows: TGTGCCAGCTACCGGGACACCGGGGAGCTGTTTTTT.

J is TRBJ2-7 and V is TRBV9, with 8 nucleotides matching TRBD2. The ends lost 0 bases at V and 3 bases at J; junction bases unmatched: 8. Looked up from germline, CDR1 is SGDLS and CDR2 is YYNGEE. The CDR3 loop spans 16 amino acids. The CDR3 DNA sequence: TGTGCCAGCAGCGTAGTTTCTGGAGCGGGGGTCTACGAGCAGTACTTC. As protein: CASSVVSGAGVYEQYF.

V is TRBV27 and J is TRBJ1-1; 10 nucleotides align to TRBD1. Looked up from germline, CDR1 is MNHEY and CDR2 is SMNVEV (reference sequence). Trimming at V came to 7 bases and at J to 4 bases, leaving 12 bases not matched to a gene. This CDR3 spans 16 amino acids. The CDR3 DNA reads as TGTGCCAGCAATCACAGACAGGGGGCAGGTGGCACTGAAGCTTTCTTT. Translating gives CASNHRQGAGGTEAFF.

This clonotype was found many times. V gene TRBV7-9 combines with J gene TRBJ2-1; D not certain. V lost 1 base and J 9 bases, leaving 10 bases between the germline ends. The CDR3 spans 13 residues. Germline CDR1 and CDR2: SEHNR and FQNEAQ (reference sequence). DNA for the CDR3: TGTGCCAGCAGCTTAGGTCAATGGGTTGAGCAGTTCTTC. Residues: CASSLGQWVEQFF.

This clonotype was observed a few times. The chain carries TRBV7-2 and TRBJ2-1; 12 bases align to TRBD2. With V trimmed by 5 bases and J by 5 bases, 4 bases remained unmatched. Germline V gives CDR1 SGHTA, CDR2 FQGNSA. The CDR3 covers 15 residues. The CDR3 loop is CASSKRTSGDNEQFF. Here the CDR3 DNA reads TGTGCCAGCAGCAAGAGGACTAGCGGGGACAATGAGCAGTTCTTC. Using reference TRBV7-2 and TRBJ2-1 for the parts outside the CDR3, the full variable domain is GAGVSQSPSNKVTEKGKDVELRCDPISGHTALYWYRQSLGQGLEFLIYFQGNSAPDKSGLPSDRFSAERTGGSVSTLTIQRTQQEDSAVYLCASSKRTSGDNEQFFGPGTRLTVL.

This clonotype was counted between two and nine times. The chain recombines TRBV12-5 with TRBJ2-1; the D call may be TRBD1 or TRBD2 (5 bases each). Germline CDR1 LGHNT, CDR2 FRNRAP. V lost 3 bases to trimming and J lost 8 bases, with 17 bases between them. CDR3 size: 15 residues. As DNA, the CDR3 is TGTGCTAGTGGTTTAGAGAACCGGGGCCTCGATGAGCAGTTCTTC. Translated: CASGLENRGLDEQFF.

V usage is TRBV10-3 and J usage is TRBJ2-7; D may be TRBD2 (6 bases). Deletions cut 7 bases from V and 2 bases from J, with 15 bases between. This CDR3 comprises 14 residues. The germline CDR1 and CDR2 sequences are ENHRY and SYGVKD. CDR3 nucleotides: TGTGCCATCAAGATGGGGGGTCCGCCCTACGAGCAGTACTTC. Its protein product is CAIKMGGPPYEQYF.